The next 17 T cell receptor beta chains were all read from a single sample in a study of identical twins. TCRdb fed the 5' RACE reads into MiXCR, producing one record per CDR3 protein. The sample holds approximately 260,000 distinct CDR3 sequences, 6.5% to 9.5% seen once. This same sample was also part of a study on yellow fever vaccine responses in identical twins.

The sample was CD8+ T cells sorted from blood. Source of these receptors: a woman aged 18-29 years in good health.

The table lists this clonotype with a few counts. The CDR3 sequence: CASSQGGSGYEQYF. The CDR3 DNA sequence: TGTGCCAGCAGCCAGGGGGGTAGCGGATACGAGCAGTACTTC. The chain recombines TRBV4-2 with TRBJ2-7; a possible D gene is TRBD2 (6 bases). V was pared by 3 bases and J by 4 bases, with 13 bases between. Germline V gene lookup returns CDR1 LGHNA and CDR2 YNFKEQ. The CDR3 is made up of 14 amino acids.

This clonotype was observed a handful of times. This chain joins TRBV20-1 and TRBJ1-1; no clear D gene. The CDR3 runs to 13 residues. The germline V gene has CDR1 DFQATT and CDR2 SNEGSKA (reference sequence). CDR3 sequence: CSTRWQLNTEAFF. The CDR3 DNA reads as TGCAGCACTCGATGGCAGCTGAACACTGAAGCTTTCTTT.

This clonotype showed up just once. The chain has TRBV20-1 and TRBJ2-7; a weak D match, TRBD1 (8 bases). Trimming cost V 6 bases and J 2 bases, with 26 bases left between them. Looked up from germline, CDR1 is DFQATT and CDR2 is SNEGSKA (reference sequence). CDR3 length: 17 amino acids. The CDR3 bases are TGCAGTGCCACTGGTGCCTGGGAGGGACAGGTGCCCTACGAGCAGTACTTC. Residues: CSATGAWEGQVPYEQYF.

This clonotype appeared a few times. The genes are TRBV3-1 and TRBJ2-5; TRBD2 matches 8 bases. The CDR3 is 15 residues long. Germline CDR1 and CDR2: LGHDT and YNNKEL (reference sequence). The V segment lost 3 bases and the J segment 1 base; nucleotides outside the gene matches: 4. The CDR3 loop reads CASSHLAGSQETQYF. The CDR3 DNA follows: TGTGCCAGCAGCCATCTAGCGGGTAGCCAAGAGACCCAGTACTTC.

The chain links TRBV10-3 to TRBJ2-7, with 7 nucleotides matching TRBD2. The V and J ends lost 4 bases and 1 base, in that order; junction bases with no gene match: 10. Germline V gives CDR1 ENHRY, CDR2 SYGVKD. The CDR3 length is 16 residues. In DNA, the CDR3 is TGTGCCATCAGTGGAGCACTAGCGCAGGTATCCTACGAGCAGTACTTC. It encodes CAISGALAQVSYEQYF.

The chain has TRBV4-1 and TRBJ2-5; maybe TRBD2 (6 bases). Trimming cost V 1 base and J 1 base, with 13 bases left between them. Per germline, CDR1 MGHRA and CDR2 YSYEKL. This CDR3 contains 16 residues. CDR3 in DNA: TGCGCCAGCAGCCAAGGTGCGGGGCCACCCCAAGAGACCCAGTACTTC. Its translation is CASSQGAGPPQETQYF.

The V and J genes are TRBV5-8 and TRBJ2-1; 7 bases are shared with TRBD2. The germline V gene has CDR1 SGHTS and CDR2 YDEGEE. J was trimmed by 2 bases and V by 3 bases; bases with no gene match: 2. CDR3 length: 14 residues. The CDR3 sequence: CASSWGGTYNEQFF. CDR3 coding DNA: TGTGCCAGCAGCTGGGGGGGGACCTACAATGAGCAGTTCTTC. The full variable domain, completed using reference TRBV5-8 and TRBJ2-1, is EAGVTQSPTHLIKTRGQQATLRCSPISGHTSVYWYQQALGLGLQFLLWYDEGEERNRGNFPPRFSGRQFPNYSSELNVNALELEDSALYLCASSWGGTYNEQFFGPGTRLTVL.

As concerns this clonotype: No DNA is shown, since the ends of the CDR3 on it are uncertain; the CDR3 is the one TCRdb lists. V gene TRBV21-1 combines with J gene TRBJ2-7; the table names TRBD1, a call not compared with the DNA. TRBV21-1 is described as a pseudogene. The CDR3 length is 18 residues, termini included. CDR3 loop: CASSNLWGNGSSSYEQYF.

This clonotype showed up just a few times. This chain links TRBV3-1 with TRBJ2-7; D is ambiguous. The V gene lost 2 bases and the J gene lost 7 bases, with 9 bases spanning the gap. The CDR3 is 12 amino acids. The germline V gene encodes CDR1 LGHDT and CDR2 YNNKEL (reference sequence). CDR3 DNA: TGTGCCAGCAGCCAATCATTCTGGGAGCAGTACTTC. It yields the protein CASSQSFWEQYF.

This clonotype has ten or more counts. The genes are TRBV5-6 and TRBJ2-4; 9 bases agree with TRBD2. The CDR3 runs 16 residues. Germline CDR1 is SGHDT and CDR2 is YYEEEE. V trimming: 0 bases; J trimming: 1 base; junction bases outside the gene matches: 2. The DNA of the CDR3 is TGTGCCAGCAGCTTGGCGGCGGGGGGGGCCAAAAACATTCAGTACTTC. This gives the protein CASSLAAGGAKNIQYF.

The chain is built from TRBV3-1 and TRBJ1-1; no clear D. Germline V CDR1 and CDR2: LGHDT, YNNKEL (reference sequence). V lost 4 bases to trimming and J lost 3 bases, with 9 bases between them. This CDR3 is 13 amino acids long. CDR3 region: CASSLTEDTEAFF. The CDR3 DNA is TGTGCCAGCAGCCTCACGGAAGACACTGAAGCTTTCTTT.

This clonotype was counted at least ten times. As DNA, the CDR3 is TGTGCCAGCAGCCAAGACTCGGGGGACTACACAGATACGCAGTATTTT. Residues: CASSQDSGDYTDTQYF. The chain joins TRBV3-1 to TRBJ2-3; 7 bases align to TRBD2. Trimming cost V 0 bases and J 2 bases; bases outside gene matches: 5. The CDR3 length is 16 residues. Germline V lookup: CDR1 LGHDT, CDR2 YNNKEL (reference sequence).

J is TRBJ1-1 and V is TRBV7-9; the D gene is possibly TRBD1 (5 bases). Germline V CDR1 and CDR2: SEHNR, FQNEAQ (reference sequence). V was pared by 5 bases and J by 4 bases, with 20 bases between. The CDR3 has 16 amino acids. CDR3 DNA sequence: TGTGCCAGCAGCCCACACCCTGGCCTAGGGGTCACTGAAGCTTTCTTT. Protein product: CASSPHPGLGVTEAFF.

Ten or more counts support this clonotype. The CDR3 spells CASSQVVAATATDTQYF. DNA for the CDR3: TGTGCCAGCAGCCAAGTGGTAGCGGCGACAGCGACAGATACGCAGTATTTT. The chain is built from TRBV4-2 and TRBJ2-3, with a tentative D call TRBD2 (6 bases). Germline V CDR1 and CDR2: LGHNA, YNFKEQ. Deletions cut 1 base from V and 3 bases from J, with 17 bases between. The CDR3 loop spans 17 amino acids.

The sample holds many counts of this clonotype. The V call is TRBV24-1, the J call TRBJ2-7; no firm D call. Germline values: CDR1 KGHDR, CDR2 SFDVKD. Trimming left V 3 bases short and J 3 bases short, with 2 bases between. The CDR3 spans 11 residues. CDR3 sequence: CATSDLYEQYF. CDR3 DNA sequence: TGTGCCACCAGTGATCTCTACGAGCAGTACTTC.

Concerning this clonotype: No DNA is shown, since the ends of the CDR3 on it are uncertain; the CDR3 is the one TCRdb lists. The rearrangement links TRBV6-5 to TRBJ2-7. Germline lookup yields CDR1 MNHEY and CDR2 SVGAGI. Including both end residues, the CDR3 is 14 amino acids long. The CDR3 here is CASSSSTAIYEQYF.

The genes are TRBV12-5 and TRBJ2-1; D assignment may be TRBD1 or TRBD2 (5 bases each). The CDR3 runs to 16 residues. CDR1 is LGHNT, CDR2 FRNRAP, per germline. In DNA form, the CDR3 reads TGTGCCCCCGGCCAGGGACGACCGATCTCCTACAATGAGCAGTTCTTC. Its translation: CAPGQGRPISYNEQFF.